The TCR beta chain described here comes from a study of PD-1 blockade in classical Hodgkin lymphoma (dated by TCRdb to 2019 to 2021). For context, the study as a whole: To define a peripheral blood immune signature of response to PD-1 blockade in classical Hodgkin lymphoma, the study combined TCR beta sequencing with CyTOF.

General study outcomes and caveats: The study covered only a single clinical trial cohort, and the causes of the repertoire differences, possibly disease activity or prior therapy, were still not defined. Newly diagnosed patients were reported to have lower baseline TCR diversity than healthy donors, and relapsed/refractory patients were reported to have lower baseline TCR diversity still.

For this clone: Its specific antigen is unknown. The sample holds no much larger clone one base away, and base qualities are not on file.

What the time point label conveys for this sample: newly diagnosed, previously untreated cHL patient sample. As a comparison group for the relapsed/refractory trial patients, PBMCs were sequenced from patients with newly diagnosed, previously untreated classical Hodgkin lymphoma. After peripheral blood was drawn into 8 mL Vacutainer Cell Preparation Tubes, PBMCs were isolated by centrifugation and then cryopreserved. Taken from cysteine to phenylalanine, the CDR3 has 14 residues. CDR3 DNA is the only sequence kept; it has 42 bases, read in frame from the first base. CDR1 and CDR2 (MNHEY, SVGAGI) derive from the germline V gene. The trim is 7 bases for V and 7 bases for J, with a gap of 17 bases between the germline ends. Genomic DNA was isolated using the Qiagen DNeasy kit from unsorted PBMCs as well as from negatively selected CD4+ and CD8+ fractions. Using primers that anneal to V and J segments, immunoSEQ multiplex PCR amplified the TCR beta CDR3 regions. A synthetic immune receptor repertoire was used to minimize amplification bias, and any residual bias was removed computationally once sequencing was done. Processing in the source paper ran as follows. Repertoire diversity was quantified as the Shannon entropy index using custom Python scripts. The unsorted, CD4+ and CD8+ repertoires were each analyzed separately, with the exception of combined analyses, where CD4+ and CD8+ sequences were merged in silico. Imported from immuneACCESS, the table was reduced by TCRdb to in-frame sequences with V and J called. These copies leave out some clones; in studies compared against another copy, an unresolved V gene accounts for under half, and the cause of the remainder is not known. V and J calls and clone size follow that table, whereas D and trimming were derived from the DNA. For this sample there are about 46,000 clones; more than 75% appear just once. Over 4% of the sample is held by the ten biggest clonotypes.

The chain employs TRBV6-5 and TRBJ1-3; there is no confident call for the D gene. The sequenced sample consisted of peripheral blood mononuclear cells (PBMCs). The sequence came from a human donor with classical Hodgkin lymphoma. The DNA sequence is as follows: TGTGCCAGCACCAACTTAGACGGCGGGAACACCATATATTTT. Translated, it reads CASTNLDGGNTIYF.